Each of the 8 T cell receptor beta chains below was sequenced from the same sample in a study of CD8+ T cells in alopecia areata. Investigators isolated RNA and reverse transcribed it into cDNA to act as the sequencing template. Assay used: immunoSEQ multiplex PCR; TCRdb lists only in-frame clones, some missing. This table holds roughly 190,000 clones, 60% found once. The treatment here: oral pan-JAK inhibitor, 5-10 mg twice daily. The input for sequencing was CD4+ T cells sorted from blood, taken at week 24, from a patient treated with tofacitinib. Receptors originate from a human donor with alopecia areata.

V is TRBV29-1 and J is TRBJ2-5; 10 bases map to TRBD2. From germline, CDR1 is SQVTM and CDR2 ANQGSEA. CDR3 size: 14 residues. V dropped 5 bases and J dropped 1; count of bases not matched to a gene: 4. The CDR3 DNA sequence: TGCAGCGTTAACCCTAGCGGGGGCCAAGAGACCCAGTACTTC. This gives the protein CSVNPSGGQETQYF. The full variable domain, its missing parts supplied by reference TRBV29-1 and TRBJ2-5, is SAVISQKPSRDICQRGTSLTIQCQVDSQVTMMFWYRQQPGQSLTLIATANQGSEATYESGFVIDKFPISRPNLTFSTLTVSNMSPEDSSIYLCSVNPSGGQETQYFGPGTRLLVL.

The chain carries TRBV27 and TRBJ2-3, with TRBD2 as a possible D gene (6 bases). Germline V lookup: CDR1 MNHEY, CDR2 SMNVEV (reference sequence). This CDR3 region has 16 residues. V was trimmed by 5 bases and J by 4 bases, leaving 19 bases between them. CDR3 in amino acids: CASSREIPGPPDTQYF. CDR3 bases: TGTGCCAGCAGTCGGGAGATCCCAGGCCCCCCAGATACGCAGTATTTT.

This clone was observed a handful of times. For the CDR3, the DNA is TGTGCCAGCAGTAGGGGAAATGAAAAACTGTTTTTT. Encoded protein: CASSRGNEKLFF. This chain links TRBV6-5 with TRBJ1-4; weak D call: TRBD1 (5 bases). The CDR3 is made up of 12 amino acids. The V end lost 5 bases, the J end lost 5 bases, and 6 bases lay between the germline ends. The germline V gene has CDR1 MNHEY and CDR2 SVGAGI.

The CDR3 is CASRETGKGYTF. The DNA for the CDR3 is TGTGCCAGCAGAGAAACAGGGAAGGGCTACACCTTC. The chain is built from TRBV2 and TRBJ1-2; perhaps TRBD1 as D (6 bases). Germline V gene sequence: CDR1 SNHLY, CDR2 FYNNEI. Trimming removed 6 bases at V and 8 bases at J, with 13 bases between. There are 12 residues in the CDR3.

The chain carries TRBV5-1 and TRBJ2-7; TRBD1 matches 9 bases. The trim removed 6 bases at V and 2 bases at J, leaving 9 bases unmatched. Germline V gives CDR1 SGHRS, CDR2 YFSETQ. The CDR3 totals 15 residues. In nucleotides, the CDR3 is TGCGCCAGCATTCCGGGACAGGGAGCGGCCTACGAGCAGTACTTC. Amino acids: CASIPGQGAAYEQYF.

The chain joins TRBV30 to TRBJ2-2; D is perhaps TRBD2 (5 bases). CDR1 is GTSNPN and CDR2 is SVGIG in the germline V gene (reference sequence). V dropped 2 bases and J dropped 6 bases, with 7 bases sitting between them. The CDR3 spans 12 residues. The CDR3 nucleotides read TGTGCCTGGAGTCACGGGGCCGGGGAGCTGTTTTTT. It specifies CAWSHGAGELFF.

This sequence joins TRBV27 and TRBJ2-7; 9 positions match TRBD1. This CDR3 is 13 amino acids long. The junction had 3 bases not matched to a gene; V was cut back by 6 bases and J by 3 bases. CDR1 MNHEY and CDR2 SMNVEV come from the germline V gene (reference sequence). CDR3 region: CASSRQGGYEQYF. CDR3 DNA sequence: TGTGCCAGCAGCCGACAGGGGGGCTACGAGCAGTACTTC.

The chain is built from TRBV7-2 and TRBJ2-3, with D tentatively TRBD1 (5 bases). Germline V lookup: CDR1 SGHTA, CDR2 FQGNSA. The CDR3 extends over 17 amino acids. V lost 4 bases and J lost 0, with 17 bases in between. CDR3 coding DNA: TGTGCCAGCAGCTCACAGGCTGGGCGAACTAGCACAGATACGCAGTATTTT. It codes for CASSSQAGRTSTDTQYF.